This TCR beta chain was retrieved from a study of T cell changes during pregnancy in multiple sclerosis. Sequenced by immunoSEQ multiplex PCR; TCRdb stores in-frame clones only, minus some. Here the sample spans 40,000 to 60,000 clones, about 90% being singletons. Germline assignment: CDR1 SEHNR and CDR2 FQNEAQ (reference sequence). The CDR3 spans 11 residues. V lost 2 bases to trimming and J lost 10 bases, with 5 bases between them. V and J are TRBV7-9 and TRBJ2-2; D not resolved. The clonotype originates from a female donor with multiple sclerosis, enrolled in a pregnancy study. The input for sequencing was CD8+ T cells from peripheral blood mononuclear cells, taken after pregnancy. This chain's CDR3 is CASSLMAELFF. The CDR3 DNA sequence: TGTGCCAGCAGCTTAATGGCGGAGCTGTTTTTT. The full variable domain, in which reference TRBV7-9 and TRBJ2-2 provide the parts outside the CDR3, is DTGVSQNPRHKITKRGQNVTFRCDPISEHNRLYWYRQTLGQGPEFLTYFQNEAQLEKSRLLSDRFSAERPKGSFSTLEIQRTEQGDSAMYLCASSLMAELFFGEGSRLTVL.